This is a list of T cell receptor beta chains from one sample in a study of cytomegalovirus exposure and HLA in healthy donors. Data came from immunoSEQ multiplex PCR; TCRdb stores just in-frame clones and leaves some out. Altogether 90,000 to 150,000 clones are present, 75% to 80% being singletons, with the ten largest covering roughly 3.3%. The specimen sequenced was PBMCs. The origin of the receptors is a woman under 40 in good health and CMV-seropositive. Each CDR3 is given with its conserved first and last residue. D genes are given only for firm matches. Expanded clones get a size class; other rows say once, few or many, or leave the size out.

v_call: TRBV5-1; j_call: TRBJ2-4; clone_size: .; d_call: .; cdr3_nt: TGCGCCAGCAGCTTGGAGGTAGGCAGGGACATTCAGTACTTC; cdr3_aa: CASSLEVGRDIQYF
v_call: TRBV2; j_call: TRBJ2-2; clone_size: .; d_call: TRBD1; cdr3_nt: TGTGCCAGCCGAGCAGACAGGGACACCTGGGGCACCGGGGAGCTGTTTTTT; cdr3_aa: CASRADRDTWGTGELFF
v_call: TRBV19; j_call: TRBJ2-5; clone_size: .; d_call: .; cdr3_nt: TGTGCCACCAGTCCTCAGGGGAGAGAGACCCAGTACTTC; cdr3_aa: CATSPQGRETQYF
v_call: TRBV7-9; j_call: TRBJ1-4; clone_size: few; d_call: .; cdr3_nt: TGTGCCAGCAGCTTAGAGGTTCGGGGGGAAAAACTGTTTTTT; cdr3_aa: CASSLEVRGEKLFF
v_call: TRBV11-3; j_call: TRBJ2-2; clone_size: .; d_call: TRBD2; cdr3_nt: TGTGCCAGCAGCTTAGCCGGCGGGGGGGCCGGCACCGGGGAGCTGTTTTTT; cdr3_aa: CASSLAGGGAGTGELFF
v_call: TRBV27; j_call: TRBJ2-2; clone_size: .; d_call: .; cdr3_nt: TGTGCCAGCAGTTTAAGGCCCCCGCCCCTTCGGGGGGCGGAGGTCACCGGGGAGCTGTTTTTT; cdr3_aa: CASSLRPPPLRGAEVTGELFF
v_call: TRBV28; j_call: TRBJ2-4; clone_size: .; d_call: TRBD1; cdr3_nt: TGTGCCAGCTTAACCGGGACAGCCCAAAACATTCAGTACTTC; cdr3_aa: CASLTGTAQNIQYF
v_call: TRBV6-6; j_call: TRBJ1-5; clone_size: .; d_call: TRBD1; cdr3_nt: TGTGCCAGCAGTGACCGGACAGGGGCAGGTCAGCCCCAGCATTTT; cdr3_aa: CASSDRTGAGQPQHF
v_call: TRBV5-5; j_call: TRBJ1-3; clone_size: .; d_call: .; cdr3_nt: TGTGCCAGCTCCAGGGACTTCTCTGGAAACACCATATATTTT; cdr3_aa: CASSRDFSGNTIYF
v_call: TRBV27; j_call: TRBJ1-1; clone_size: few; d_call: .; cdr3_nt: TGTGCCAGCAGTTACGGGGGGGACACTGAAGCTTTCTTT; cdr3_aa: CASSYGGDTEAFF
v_call: TRBV10-3; j_call: TRBJ2-7; clone_size: .; d_call: .; cdr3_nt: TGTGCCATCAGTGAGTCCCTAGCGATCCACGAGCAGTACTTC; cdr3_aa: CAISESLAIHEQYF
v_call: TRBV28; j_call: TRBJ2-7; clone_size: .; d_call: .; cdr3_nt: TGTGCCAGCAGTTTAAAGAGGTATTACGAGCAGTACTTC; cdr3_aa: CASSLKRYYEQYF
v_call: TRBV28; j_call: TRBJ2-1; clone_size: .; d_call: TRBD2; cdr3_nt: TGTGCCAGCAGTCGGAAACTAGCGGGGGGCCACAATGAGCAGTTCTTC; cdr3_aa: CASSRKLAGGHNEQFF
v_call: TRBV5-6; j_call: TRBJ2-5; clone_size: once; d_call: .; cdr3_nt: TGTGCCAGCAGCTTGATACGGGGGGCCATCGAGACCCAGTACTTC; cdr3_aa: CASSLIRGAIETQYF
v_call: TRBV7-2; j_call: TRBJ2-7; clone_size: .; d_call: TRBD2; cdr3_nt: TGTGCCAGCAGCCTGGGGCCTAGCGGGGGGGCATCCGAGCAGTACTTC; cdr3_aa: CASSLGPSGGASEQYF
v_call: TRBV29-1; j_call: TRBJ1-6; clone_size: once; d_call: .; cdr3_nt: TGCAGCGTTGGTCAGGGTGGTAATTCACCCCTCCACTTT; cdr3_aa: CSVGQGGNSPLHF
v_call: TRBV5-1; j_call: TRBJ1-5; clone_size: .; d_call: TRBD1; cdr3_nt: TGCGCCAGCAGCTTGGGGACAGGGGATAATCAGCCCCAGCATTTT; cdr3_aa: CASSLGTGDNQPQHF
v_call: TRBV5-6; j_call: TRBJ2-6; clone_size: .; d_call: .; cdr3_nt: TGTGCCAGCAGCCCCCTTGCGGGCTCTGGGGCCAACGTCCTGACTTTC; cdr3_aa: CASSPLAGSGANVLTF
v_call: TRBV6-4; j_call: TRBJ2-5; clone_size: once; d_call: .; cdr3_nt: TGTGCCAGCAGTGACCCCCGGACACCACAGGACCACCAAGAGACCCAGTACTTC; cdr3_aa: CASSDPRTPQDHQETQYF
v_call: TRBV6-5; j_call: TRBJ2-5; clone_size: few; d_call: TRBD2; cdr3_nt: TGTGCCAGCGCTCGGGGGGGGAGCCAAGAGACCCAGTACTTC; cdr3_aa: CASARGGSQETQYF
v_call: TRBV11-2; j_call: TRBJ2-5; clone_size: .; d_call: .; cdr3_nt: TGTGCCAGCAGCTCCGGGGAGACCCAGTACTTC; cdr3_aa: CASSSGETQYF
v_call: TRBV7-9; j_call: TRBJ2-3; clone_size: .; d_call: TRBD1; cdr3_nt: TGTGCCAGCAGCTTAGCGACAGGGGTAACAGATACGCAGTATTTT; cdr3_aa: CASSLATGVTDTQYF
v_call: TRBV7-2; j_call: TRBJ2-1; clone_size: .; d_call: TRBD2; cdr3_nt: TGTGCCAGCAGCTCCTGGACTAGCGGGGGGGATGAGCAGTTCTTC; cdr3_aa: CASSSWTSGGDEQFF
v_call: TRBV10-3; j_call: TRBJ2-1; clone_size: .; d_call: TRBD2; cdr3_nt: TGTGCCATCAGTGATAGCCTAGCGGGGGTCAATGAGCAGTTCTTC; cdr3_aa: CAISDSLAGVNEQFF
v_call: TRBV5-6; j_call: TRBJ2-7; clone_size: .; d_call: .; cdr3_nt: TGTGCCAGCAGCTTGGGCAGGGGATCCTACGAGCAGTACTTC; cdr3_aa: CASSLGRGSYEQYF
v_call: TRBV5-1; j_call: TRBJ2-3; clone_size: .; d_call: TRBD1; cdr3_nt: TGCGCCAGCAGCTTGGACAGGGGTGGAGATACGCAGTATTTT; cdr3_aa: CASSLDRGGDTQYF
v_call: TRBV5-1; j_call: TRBJ1-6; clone_size: many; d_call: .; cdr3_nt: TGCGCCAGCAGTGATCGGGGGTATGTGGGTTCACCCCTCCACTTT; cdr3_aa: CASSDRGYVGSPLHF
v_call: TRBV29-1; j_call: TRBJ1-2; clone_size: few; d_call: .; cdr3_nt: TGCAGCGTTGTCCTCCTGGGACACCCCTATGGCTACACCTTC; cdr3_aa: CSVVLLGHPYGYTF
v_call: TRBV28; j_call: TRBJ1-5; clone_size: .; d_call: .; cdr3_nt: TGTGCCAGCAGTTTTTTGGGACACCGCCTTGGGCCCCAGCATTTT; cdr3_aa: CASSFLGHRLGPQHF
v_call: TRBV14; j_call: TRBJ2-3; clone_size: .; d_call: TRBD2; cdr3_nt: TGTGCCAGCAGCCAATTCCTCGGGACTAGCGGGGCCCGGAGCACAGATACGCAGTATTTT; cdr3_aa: CASSQFLGTSGARSTDTQYF
v_call: TRBV6-5; j_call: TRBJ2-7; clone_size: .; d_call: .; cdr3_nt: TGTGCCAGCAGTTCAGACCACGGGGGCGAGCAGTACTTC; cdr3_aa: CASSSDHGGEQYF
v_call: TRBV6-4; j_call: TRBJ2-1; clone_size: .; d_call: TRBD2; cdr3_nt: TGTGCCAGCAGTGAATACGGGGGGGAATACAATGAGCAGTTCTTC; cdr3_aa: CASSEYGGEYNEQFF
v_call: TRBV5-6; j_call: TRBJ2-3; clone_size: .; d_call: .; cdr3_nt: TGTGCCAGCAGCTTGGGTCCATTTACTAGCACAGATACGCAGTATTTT; cdr3_aa: CASSLGPFTSTDTQYF
v_call: TRBV2; j_call: TRBJ2-7; clone_size: .; d_call: .; cdr3_nt: TGTGCCAGCAGTGCGTTGGAGGGGCACGAGCAGTACTTC; cdr3_aa: CASSALEGHEQYF
v_call: TRBV14; j_call: TRBJ2-2; clone_size: .; d_call: .; cdr3_nt: TGTGCCAGCAGCCCCAGGGGGCCTAGCGGGAACACCGGGGAGCTGTTTTTT; cdr3_aa: CASSPRGPSGNTGELFF
v_call: TRBV4-2; j_call: TRBJ2-1; clone_size: .; d_call: TRBD2; cdr3_nt: TGTGCCAGCAGCCAAGAGTGGGGAACAGCGGGGGATTACAATGAGCAGTTCTTC; cdr3_aa: CASSQEWGTAGDYNEQFF
v_call: TRBV6-5; j_call: TRBJ2-5; clone_size: .; d_call: .; cdr3_nt: TGTGCCAGCAGTTACTCGAATCGGGGGGAGACCCAGTACTTC; cdr3_aa: CASSYSNRGETQYF
v_call: TRBV7-8; j_call: TRBJ2-5; clone_size: .; d_call: .; cdr3_nt: TGTGCCAGCAACGACGGGGACGACCTAGGGGGGACCCAGTACTTC; cdr3_aa: CASNDGDDLGGTQYF
v_call: TRBV7-9; j_call: TRBJ1-4; clone_size: .; d_call: .; cdr3_nt: TGTGCCAGCAGCCTAGGCGGCCGCCAAGAAAATGAAAAACTGTTTTTT; cdr3_aa: CASSLGGRQENEKLFF
v_call: TRBV10-3; j_call: TRBJ2-3; clone_size: .; d_call: TRBD2; cdr3_nt: TGTGCCATCAGTGAGTCGGGTAGCGGGGCCTTTGTTGGGACAGATACGCAGTATTTT; cdr3_aa: CAISESGSGAFVGTDTQYF
v_call: TRBV5-4; j_call: TRBJ2-5; clone_size: .; d_call: .; cdr3_nt: TGTGCCAGCAGCTCGGACCTTGGGAGCCAAGAGACCCAGTACTTC; cdr3_aa: CASSSDLGSQETQYF
v_call: TRBV5-6; j_call: TRBJ2-7; clone_size: few; d_call: .; cdr3_nt: TGTGCCAGCAATGTCCGGACGGGGGTGGGGGAGCAGTACTTC; cdr3_aa: CASNVRTGVGEQYF
v_call: TRBV28; j_call: TRBJ1-5; clone_size: .; d_call: .; cdr3_nt: TGTGCCAGCAGTTTCGGTAGGGGAGGTCAGCCCCAGCATTTT; cdr3_aa: CASSFGRGGQPQHF
v_call: TRBV6-6; j_call: TRBJ1-6; clone_size: .; d_call: TRBD1; cdr3_nt: TGTGCCAGCAGTTTCCCAGGACAGGATTCACCCCTCCACTTT; cdr3_aa: CASSFPGQDSPLHF
v_call: TRBV5-4; j_call: TRBJ2-3; clone_size: .; d_call: .; cdr3_nt: TGTGCCAGCAGCCCCGGACAGAGCACAGATACGCAGTATTTT; cdr3_aa: CASSPGQSTDTQYF
v_call: TRBV4-3; j_call: TRBJ2-1; clone_size: .; d_call: TRBD1; cdr3_nt: TGCGCCAGCAGCCAAGAACCCGGGACAGGGCTATACAATGAGCAGTTCTTC; cdr3_aa: CASSQEPGTGLYNEQFF